The T cell receptor beta chain described here comes from a study of neurological immune-mediated disorders (dated by TCRdb to between 2018 and 2020). In terms of the full investigation: Among the roughly 35 multiple sclerosis patients, approximately 30 had relapsing-remitting MS and 3 had secondary progressive MS. The study compared peripheral blood TCR-beta repertoires of HTLV-I-associated myelopathy (HAM/TSP) patients, multiple sclerosis patients and healthy controls using UMI-based sequencing. Alongside PBMC samples, the set of about 100 TCR-beta libraries contained longitudinal samples, technical triplicates, and paired CD4+ and CD8+ T-cell subsets that had been sorted. The cohort comprised 68 subjects: 15 or so HAM/TSP patients, around 35 multiple sclerosis patients and about 20 healthy controls. The paper as a whole reports these results and caveats: The MS cluster showed no association with clinical or MRI features, and the authors stated that larger cohorts are needed. No identical CDR3 amino acid sequences were found to be shared among expanded clones across subjects, suggesting that TCR-beta repertoires were private in all groups. In a phylogenetic analysis, the repertoires of 18 out of 34 MS patients fell into a single cluster of related CDR3 sequences, pointing to a possible signature at the repertoire level. TCR clonal expansion was highest in HAM/TSP patients and lowest in MS patients, with MS patients falling below even healthy controls.

The CDR3 covers 14 residues, taking in both the cysteine and the phenylalanine. The only DNA kept is the CDR3, 42 bases in frame from the first base. In the germline V gene (reference sequence), CDR1 corresponds to LGHDT and CDR2 to YNNKEL. V is shortened by 3 bases, J by 6 bases, and the region joining them spans 15 bases. cDNA was synthesized by template-switch 5'RACE using a primer with a 10-nucleotide random unique molecular identifier that tagged each TCR transcript. Each sequencing run produced over 160 million TCR-beta sequences covering 15-18 subjects. Total RNA was extracted with the RNeasy kit. The KAPA Real-time Library Amplification kit was used to amplify TCR-beta VDJ regions with primers targeting the TCR constant region and the 5'RACE anchor. Sample indexes and Illumina adaptors were added in a first PCR, and a second PCR then increased library yield. The roughly 650 bp TCR product was size-selected on a 2% E-gel SizeSelection system after Ampure bead purification. Library quality was checked on a Bioanalyzer, concentration was measured with Qubit, and libraries were quantified with the Kapa Library Quantification kit before pooling. Libraries were sequenced paired-end 2 x 150 bp on an Illumina HiSeq 2500. To increase sequence diversity, about 25-31% phiX was spiked into each library pool. The original pipeline was this. Quality-filtered reads were processed with the UMI-based MiGEC pipeline, which removed over 75% of raw TCR sequences during error correction. IMGT germline references were used for alignment of VDJ genes, and clonotypes were defined by a unique CDR3 amino acid sequence together with V-J genes. Clonal expansion, Shannon diversity and CDR3 relatedness were evaluated with VDJtools (CalcPairwiseDistances, ClusterSamples), while phylogenetic trees were built in CLCbio workbench. Expanded clones were defined as having at least 8 unique UMIs, based on coefficient-of-variation modelling across technical triplicates. TCRdb took the public reads, trimmed them with fastp at Q25, ran MiXCR for clone calling and kept in-frame beta chains. When rows share a CDR3 protein, they turn into one entry using the most common DNA and genes. TCRdb's processing, not the authors' own work, is the source of the V and J calls. The table for this sample lists 52,000 or so distinct CDR3 sequences; about 4.2% of them were counted only once. Around 2% of the sample lies in the top ten.

For the sorted-subset TCR libraries, the starting material was 750,000 to 1,000,000 sorted CD4+ or CD8+ T cells. Multiple sclerosis patients were enrolled in a US clinical protocol under which disease progression was evaluated by magnetic resonance imaging. Peripheral blood was subjected to Ficoll-Hypaque density gradient centrifugation to isolate PBMCs, which were then cryopreserved in liquid nitrogen. The study also sequenced paired sorted CD4+ and CD8+ subsets from healthy controls, HAM/TSP patients and MS patients. This clonotype was recorded at least ten times. Which antigen it targets is not known. The input lacks base qualities; no much larger clone sits a single base away.

The chain is made from TRBV3-1 and TRBJ2-7; matching of 6 bases hints at TRBD2 as the D gene. The sequence derives from a woman aged 40 to 49 with multiple sclerosis. Sequencing input: CD4+ T cells from blood. CDR3 reads: CASSQGLGGGEQYF. The nucleotide sequence reads as follows: TGTGCCAGCAGCCAGGGCCTGGGGGGAGGCGAGCAGTACTTC.